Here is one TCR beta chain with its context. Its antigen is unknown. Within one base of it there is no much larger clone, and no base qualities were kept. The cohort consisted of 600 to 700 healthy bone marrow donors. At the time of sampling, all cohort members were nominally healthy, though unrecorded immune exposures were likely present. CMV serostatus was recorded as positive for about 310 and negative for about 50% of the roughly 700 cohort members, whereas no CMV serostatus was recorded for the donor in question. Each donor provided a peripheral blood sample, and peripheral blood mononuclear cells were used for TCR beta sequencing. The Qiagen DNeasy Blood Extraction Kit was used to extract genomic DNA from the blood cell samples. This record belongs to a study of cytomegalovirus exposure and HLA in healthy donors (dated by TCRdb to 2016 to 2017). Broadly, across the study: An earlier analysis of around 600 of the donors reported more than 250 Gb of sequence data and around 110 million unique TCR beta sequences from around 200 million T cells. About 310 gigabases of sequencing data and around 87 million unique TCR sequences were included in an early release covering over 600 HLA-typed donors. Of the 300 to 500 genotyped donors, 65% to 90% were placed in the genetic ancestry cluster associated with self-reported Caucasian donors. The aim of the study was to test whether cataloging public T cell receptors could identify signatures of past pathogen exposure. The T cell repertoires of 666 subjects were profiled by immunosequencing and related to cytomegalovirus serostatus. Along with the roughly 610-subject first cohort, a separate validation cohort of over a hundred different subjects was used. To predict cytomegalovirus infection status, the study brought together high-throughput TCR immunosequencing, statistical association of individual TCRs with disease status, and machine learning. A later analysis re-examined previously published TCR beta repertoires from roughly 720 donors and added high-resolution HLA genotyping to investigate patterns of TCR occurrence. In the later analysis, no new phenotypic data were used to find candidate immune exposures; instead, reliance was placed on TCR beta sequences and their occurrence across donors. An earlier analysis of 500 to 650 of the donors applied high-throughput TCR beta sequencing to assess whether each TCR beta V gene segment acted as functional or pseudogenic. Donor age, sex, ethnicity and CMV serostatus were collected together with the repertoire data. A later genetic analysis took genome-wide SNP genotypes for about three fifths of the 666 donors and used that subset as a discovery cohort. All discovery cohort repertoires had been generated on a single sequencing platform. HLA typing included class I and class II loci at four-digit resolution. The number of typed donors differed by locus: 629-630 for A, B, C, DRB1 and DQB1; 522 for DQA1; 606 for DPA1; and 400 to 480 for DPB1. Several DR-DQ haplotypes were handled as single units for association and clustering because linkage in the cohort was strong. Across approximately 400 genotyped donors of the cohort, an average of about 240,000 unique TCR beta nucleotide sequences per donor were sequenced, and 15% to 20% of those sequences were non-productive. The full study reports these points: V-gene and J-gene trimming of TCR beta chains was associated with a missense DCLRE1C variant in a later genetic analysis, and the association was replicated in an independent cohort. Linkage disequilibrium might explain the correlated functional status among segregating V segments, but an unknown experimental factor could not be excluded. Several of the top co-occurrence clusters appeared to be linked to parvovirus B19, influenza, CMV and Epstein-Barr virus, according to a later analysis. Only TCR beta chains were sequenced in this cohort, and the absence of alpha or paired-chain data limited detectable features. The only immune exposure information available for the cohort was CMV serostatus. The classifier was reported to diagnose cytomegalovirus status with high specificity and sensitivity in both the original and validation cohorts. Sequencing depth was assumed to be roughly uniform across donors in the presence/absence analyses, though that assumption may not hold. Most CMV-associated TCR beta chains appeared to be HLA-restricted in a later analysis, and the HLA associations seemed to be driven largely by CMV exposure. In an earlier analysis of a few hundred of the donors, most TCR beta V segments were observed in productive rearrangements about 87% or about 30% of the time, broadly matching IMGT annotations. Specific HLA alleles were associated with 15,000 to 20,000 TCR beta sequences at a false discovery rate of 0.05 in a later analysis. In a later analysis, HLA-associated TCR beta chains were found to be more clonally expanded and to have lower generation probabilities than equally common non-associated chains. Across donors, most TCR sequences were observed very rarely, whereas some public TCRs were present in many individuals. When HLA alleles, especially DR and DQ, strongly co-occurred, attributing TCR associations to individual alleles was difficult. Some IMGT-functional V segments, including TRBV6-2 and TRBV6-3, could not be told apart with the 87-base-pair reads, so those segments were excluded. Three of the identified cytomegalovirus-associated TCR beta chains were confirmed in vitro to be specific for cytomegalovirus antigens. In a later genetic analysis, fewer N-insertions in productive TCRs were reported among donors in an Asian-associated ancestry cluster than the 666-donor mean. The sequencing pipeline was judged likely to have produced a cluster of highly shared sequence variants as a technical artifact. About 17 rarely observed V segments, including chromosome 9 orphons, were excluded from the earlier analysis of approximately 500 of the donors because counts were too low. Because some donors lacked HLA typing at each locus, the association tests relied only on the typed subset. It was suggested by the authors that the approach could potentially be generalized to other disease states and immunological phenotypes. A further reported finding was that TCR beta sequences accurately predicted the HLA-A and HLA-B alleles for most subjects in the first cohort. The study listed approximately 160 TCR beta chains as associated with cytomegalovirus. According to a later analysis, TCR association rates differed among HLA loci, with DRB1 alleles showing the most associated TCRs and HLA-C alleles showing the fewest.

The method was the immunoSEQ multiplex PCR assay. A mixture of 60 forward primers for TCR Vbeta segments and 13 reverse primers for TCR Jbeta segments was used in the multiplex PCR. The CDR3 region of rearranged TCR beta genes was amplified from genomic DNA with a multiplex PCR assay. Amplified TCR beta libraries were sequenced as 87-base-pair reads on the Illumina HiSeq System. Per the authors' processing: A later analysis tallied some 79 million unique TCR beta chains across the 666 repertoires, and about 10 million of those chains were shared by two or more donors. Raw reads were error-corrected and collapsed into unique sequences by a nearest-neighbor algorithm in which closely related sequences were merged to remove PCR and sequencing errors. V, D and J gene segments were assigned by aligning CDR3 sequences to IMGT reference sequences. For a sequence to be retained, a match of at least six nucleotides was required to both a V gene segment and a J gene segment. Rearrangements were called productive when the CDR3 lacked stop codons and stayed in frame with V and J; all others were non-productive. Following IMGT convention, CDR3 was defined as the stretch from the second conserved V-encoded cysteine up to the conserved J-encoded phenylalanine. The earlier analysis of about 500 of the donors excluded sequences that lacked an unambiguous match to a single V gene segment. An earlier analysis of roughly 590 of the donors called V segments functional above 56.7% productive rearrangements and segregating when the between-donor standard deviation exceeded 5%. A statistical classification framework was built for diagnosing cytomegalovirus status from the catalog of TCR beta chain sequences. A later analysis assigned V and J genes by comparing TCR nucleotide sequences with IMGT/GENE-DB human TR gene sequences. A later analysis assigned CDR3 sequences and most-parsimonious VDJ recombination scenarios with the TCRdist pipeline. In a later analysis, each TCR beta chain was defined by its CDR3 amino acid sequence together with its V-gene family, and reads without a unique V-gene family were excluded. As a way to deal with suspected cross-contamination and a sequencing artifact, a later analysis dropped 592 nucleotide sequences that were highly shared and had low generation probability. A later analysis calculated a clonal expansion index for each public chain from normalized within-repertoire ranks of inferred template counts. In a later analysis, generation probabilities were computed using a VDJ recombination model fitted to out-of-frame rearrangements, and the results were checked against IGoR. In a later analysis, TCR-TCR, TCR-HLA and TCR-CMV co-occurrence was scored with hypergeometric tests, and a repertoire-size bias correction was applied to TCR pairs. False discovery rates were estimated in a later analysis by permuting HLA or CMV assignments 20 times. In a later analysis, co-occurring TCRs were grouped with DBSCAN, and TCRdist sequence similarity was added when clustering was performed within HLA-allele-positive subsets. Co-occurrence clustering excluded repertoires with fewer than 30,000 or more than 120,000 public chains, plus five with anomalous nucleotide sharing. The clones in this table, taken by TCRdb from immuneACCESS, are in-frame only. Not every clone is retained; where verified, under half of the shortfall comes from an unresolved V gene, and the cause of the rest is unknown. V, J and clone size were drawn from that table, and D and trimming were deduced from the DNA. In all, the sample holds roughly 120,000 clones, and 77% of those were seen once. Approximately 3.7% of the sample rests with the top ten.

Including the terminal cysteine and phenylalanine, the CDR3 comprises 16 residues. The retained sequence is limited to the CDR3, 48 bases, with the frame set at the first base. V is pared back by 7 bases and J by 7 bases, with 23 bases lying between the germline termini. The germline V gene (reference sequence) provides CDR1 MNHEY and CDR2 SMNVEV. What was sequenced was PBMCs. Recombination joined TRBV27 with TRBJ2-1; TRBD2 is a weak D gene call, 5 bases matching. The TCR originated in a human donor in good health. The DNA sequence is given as TGTGCCAGCATTTCGGCGGCGGGCGGTTCATGGAATGAGCAGTTCTTC. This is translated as CASISAAGGSWNEQFF.